This entry lists 21 T cell receptor beta chains sequenced from one sample in a study of shared clonotypes between healthy human individuals. The table came from immunoSEQ multiplex PCR; TCRdb's copy has only in-frame clones and leaves some out. This table has over 1.4 million clones, around 97% appearing once. The sequenced sample consisted of naive CD4+ T cells sorted from blood. Subset defined: CD45RA+ positively selected. The receptors shown here come from a man aged 25 to 40 in good health.

This clone was seen only once. The chain uses TRBV15 and TRBJ2-1; 9 bases match TRBD1. J lost 10 bases, V lost 0 bases, and 10 bases had no gene match. This CDR3 is built from 16 residues. Germline V lookup: CDR1 LNHNV, CDR2 YYDKDF (reference sequence). The CDR3 reads CATSREGQGMSSEQFF. The CDR3 DNA reads as TGTGCCACCAGCAGAGAGGGACAGGGCATGAGTAGCGAGCAGTTCTTC.

The CDR3 reads CASSPRLGLETQYF. CDR3 nucleotide sequence: TGTGCCAGCTCACCACGGTTGGGGTTGGAGACCCAGTACTTC. The chain uses TRBV18 and TRBJ2-5; D unclear. V lost 1 base, J lost 5 bases, and 11 bases lay in between. CDR1 and CDR2 (germline): KGHSH, LQKENI. The CDR3 is made up of 14 amino acids. The variable domain in full, completed from reference TRBV18 and TRBJ2-5, reads NAGVMQNPRHLVRRRGQEARLRCSPMKGHSHVYWYRQLPEEGLKFMVYLQKENIIDESGMPKERFSAEFPKEGPSILRIQQVVRGDSAAYFCASSPRLGLETQYFGPGTRLLVL.

The chain recombines TRBV7-9 with TRBJ1-2, with 10 bases matching TRBD1. The V and J ends lost 2 bases and 4 bases, in that order; junction bases with no gene match: 13. Looked up from germline, CDR1 is SEHNR and CDR2 is FQNEAQ (reference sequence). The CDR3 contains 18 residues. The CDR3 DNA reads as TGTGCCAGCAGCTTACCGACAGGGGGCCGTAAAGTCTCCTATGGCTACACCTTC. Amino acids: CASSLPTGGRKVSYGYTF.

Of note for this clone: The sample holds other DNA sequences that translate to the same CDR3. The CDR3 loop reads CASSQEARGPYEQYF. The CDR3 nucleotides read TGCGCCAGCAGCCAAGAGGCCAGGGGACCCTACGAGCAGTACTTC. The V call is TRBV4-3, the J call TRBJ2-7; the D gene is possibly TRBD1 (6 bases). Germline CDR1 and CDR2: LGHNA and YSLEER. V was trimmed by 0 bases and J by 2 bases, leaving 11 bases between them. There are 15 residues in the CDR3.

CDR3 nucleotide sequence: TGCGCCAGCAGCCCCACGCCGTGGGGGGGGTTGCTAGCGGGAGGTCCAGATACGCAGTATTTT. Translation: CASSPTPWGGLLAGGPDTQYF. This rearrangement joins TRBV4-1 to TRBJ2-3, with 11 bases lining up with TRBD2. The CDR3 spans 21 residues. Looked up from germline, CDR1 is MGHRA and CDR2 is YSYEKL. Trimming at V came to 4 bases and at J to 4 bases, leaving 22 bases not matched to a gene.

The rearrangement joins TRBV10-2 to TRBJ2-2, with 9 bases aligning to TRBD1. This CDR3 region has 16 residues. Germline CDR1 and CDR2: WSHSY and SAAADI. Germline trimming cut 6 bases from V and 0 bases from J; bases unmatched to any gene: 5. The CDR3 bases are TGCGCCAGCAGCCCATGGGACAGGGCGAACACCGGGGAGCTGTTTTTT. It encodes CASSPWDRANTGELFF.

The V and J genes are TRBV5-3 and TRBJ2-3; no firm D call. TRBV5-3 is designated an ORF whose function remains uncertain. This CDR3 comprises 12 residues. V lost 4 bases, J lost 1 base, and 4 bases lay in between. The CDR3 DNA reads TGTGCCAGAAGCCCCCGCACAGATACGCAGTATTTT. This encodes CARSPRTDTQYF.

As concerns this clone: Distinct nucleotide sequences in the sample also encode this CDR3. This sequence joins TRBV19 and TRBJ1-5; the match to TRBD1 covers 8 bases. Germline CDR1 reads LNHDA; CDR2 reads SQIVND (reference sequence). The CDR3 consists of 15 residues. The junction had 9 bases not matched to a gene; V was cut back by 7 bases and J by 4 bases. CDR3 in amino acids: CASKADRGRNQPQHF. CDR3 bases: TGTGCCAGTAAAGCCGACAGGGGACGGAATCAGCCCCAGCATTTT.

Only one count was recorded for this clone. The J gene is TRBJ2-1, the V gene TRBV19; D not certain. The CDR3 has 15 amino acids. Germline V lookup: CDR1 LNHDA, CDR2 SQIVND (reference sequence). V was shortened by 0 bases and J by 0 bases, with 6 bases between the two germline ends. The CDR3 protein is CASSIEPDSYNEQFF. The CDR3 DNA reads TGTGCCAGTAGTATAGAGCCGGACTCCTACAATGAGCAGTTCTTC.

The chain uses TRBV28 and TRBJ1-4; D call uncertain. The germline V gene encodes CDR1 MDHEN and CDR2 SYDVKM. Trimming took off 5 bases at V and 0 bases at J, with 7 bases between the two ends. This CDR3 has 14 residues. This CDR3 reads CASSPQTTNEKLFF. The CDR3 DNA is TGTGCCAGCAGTCCTCAAACAACTAATGAAAAACTGTTTTTT.

The chain recombines TRBV7-2 with TRBJ1-1, with 9 bases lining up with TRBD1. The V segment lost 5 bases and the J segment 4 bases; nucleotides outside the gene matches: 11. Germline V gives CDR1 SGHTA, CDR2 FQGNSA. CDR3 size: 16 residues. This CDR3 reads CASSPNRGQIGTEAFF. CDR3 nucleotide sequence: TGTGCCAGCAGCCCAAACAGGGGGCAGATCGGCACTGAAGCTTTCTTT.

About this clone: Other DNA sequences in the same sample also yield this CDR3. The CDR3 DNA reads as TGTGCCAGCAGCCCTGGGACAGTCTACAATGAGCAGTTCTTC. This codes for CASSPGTVYNEQFF. The chain is built from TRBV28 and TRBJ2-1; 7 bases are a match to TRBD1. Per germline, CDR1 MDHEN and CDR2 SYDVKM. Trimming removed 6 bases from V and 3 bases from J; junction bases left unmatched: 5. The CDR3 runs 14 residues.

The rearrangement uses TRBV30 and TRBJ2-1; TRBD1 matches 11 bases. The CDR3 is 19 amino acids. Germline trimming cut 2 bases from V and 2 bases from J; bases unmatched to any gene: 14. CDR1 is GTSNPN, CDR2 SVGIG, per germline (reference sequence). CDR3 coding DNA: TGTGCCTGGAGTAGAGGGACAGGGGGGTATCGTAGAACCTACAATGAGCAGTTCTTC. This sequence encodes CAWSRGTGGYRRTYNEQFF.

This sequence joins TRBV28 and TRBJ1-2, with 11 bases aligning to TRBD1. V shed 4 bases, J shed 3 bases, and the junction held 7 bases outside the gene matches. This CDR3 is 16 amino acids long. Germline CDR1 is MDHEN and CDR2 is SYDVKM. The CDR3 protein is CASSSPGTGGDYGYTF. The CDR3 coding sequence is TGTGCCAGCAGTTCCCCCGGGACAGGGGGGGACTATGGCTACACCTTC.

For this clone: The same CDR3 arises from other DNA sequences in this sample as well. The V gene is TRBV4-3, the J gene TRBJ2-7; TRBD1 agrees at 8 bases. Germline V gene data show CDR1 as LGHNA and CDR2 as YSLEER. CDR3 length equals 14 residues. The V gene end was trimmed by 4 bases and the J gene end by 3 bases; junction bases not matched to a gene: 5. CDR3 loop: CASSRGQGGYEQYF. As DNA, the CDR3 is TGCGCCAGCAGCCGAGGACAGGGAGGCTACGAGCAGTACTTC.

This chain connects TRBV9 to TRBJ2-1; the D is unclear. CDR1 is SGDLS and CDR2 is YYNGEE in the germline V gene. The CDR3 extends over 14 amino acids. Trimming removed 3 bases at V and 7 bases at J, with 14 bases between. CDR3 loop: CASSESKSVNEQFF. As DNA, the CDR3 is TGTGCCAGCAGCGAAAGCAAAAGCGTTAATGAGCAGTTCTTC.

The V gene is TRBV4-1, the J gene TRBJ1-4; D not resolved. V was clipped by 4 bases and J by 8 bases, with 17 bases between them. Germline CDR1 is MGHRA and CDR2 is YSYEKL. This CDR3 has 15 amino acids. CDR3: CASSPRVTRPEKLFF. The CDR3 region has the DNA TGCGCCAGCAGCCCGAGGGTTACACGGCCCGAAAAACTGTTTTTT.

V is TRBV7-2 and J is TRBJ2-7, with a tentative D call TRBD2 (6 bases). CDR3 length: 15 amino acids. Germline values: CDR1 SGHTA, CDR2 FQGNSA. V dropped 1 base and J dropped 1 base, with 11 bases sitting between them. DNA for the CDR3: TGTGCCAGCAGCTTAGTACCGGGAGCGTCCTACGAGCAGTACTTC. This gives the protein CASSLVPGASYEQYF.

The gene calls are TRBV4-1 and TRBJ2-5, with TRBD1 matching 8 bases. V lost 0 bases, J lost 5 bases, and 8 bases stayed unmatched. The CDR3 has 16 amino acids. CDR1 is MGHRA and CDR2 is YSYEKL in the germline V gene. The CDR3 region is CASSQDRTGLGETQYF. The DNA for the CDR3 is TGCGCCAGCAGCCAAGATCGGACAGGGTTGGGGGAGACCCAGTACTTC.

V is TRBV11-3 and J is TRBJ2-1; 9 bases are a match to TRBD2. CDR1 is SGHNT, CDR2 YENEEA, per germline. The V and J ends lost 5 bases and 4 bases, in that order; junction bases with no gene match: 9. This CDR3 has 16 residues. The CDR3 DNA reads TGTGCCAGCAGCCCTTTGACGCGGGAGGGTTACAATGAGCAGTTCTTC. It specifies CASSPLTREGYNEQFF.

The genes are TRBV7-8 and TRBJ1-5; tentative D call: TRBD1 (6 bases). V was cut by 2 bases and J by 7 bases, with 15 bases left in between. Germline CDR1 SGHVS, CDR2 FQNEAQ. This CDR3 has 15 residues. The CDR3 DNA sequence: TGTGCCAGCAGCTTATATCGGGGGGCTGAGCAGCCCCAGCATTTT. It translates to CASSLYRGAEQPQHF.